Sequencing of this TCR beta chain was carried out in a study of OX40 agonist ivuxolimab in advanced cancers. Study summary: Dose-escalation subjects each had hepatocellular carcinoma, melanoma, renal cell or head and neck cancer. A male proportion of just over 80% was recorded, with mean age approximately 56 years and range roughly 23 to 79. General study results and limits: CD4+ and CD8+ T cells in blood underwent clonal expansion by week 6 at 0.1 to 3.0 mg/kg.

V was clipped by 4 bases and J by 7 bases, with 29 bases between them. The CDR3 contains 19 residues. Germline V lookup: CDR1 SGHDN, CDR2 FVKESK. Comments on this clone: The antigen is undetermined.

Using immunoSEQ multiplex PCR, the repertoire was profiled, and TCRdb retains in-frame clones only, with some absent. The sample holds some 94,000 clones, roughly 90% seen once. This material consisted of CD4+ or CD8+ T cells sorted from blood, taken in a trial of the OX40 agonist ivuxolimab. This chain links TRBV14 with TRBJ1-5; D unclear. This receptor was identified in an adult with an advanced solid tumor such as melanoma, head and neck, liver or kidney cancer. CDR3 amino acids: CASSPIGEPGRHLRQPQHF. For the CDR3, the DNA is TGTGCCAGCAGCCCGATCGGGGAGCCCGGGCGGCACTTGAGACAGCCCCAGCATTTT.